This T cell receptor beta chain was captured in a study of post-analysis software for immune sequencing data. Study-level results: TRBV5-6, TRBV5-1 and TRBV20-1 belonged to a set of roughly five TRBV segments that were more frequent in patients than controls.

Unique molecular identifiers had been added to the TCR beta cDNA libraries. TCRdb called the PCR reads again in MiXCR, with one record for every CDR3 protein. This sample yields fewer than 550,000 distinct CDR3 sequences, of which roughly 34% are seen a single time; about 6% belongs to the top ten. The CDR3 sequence is 15 residues long. Trimming removed 6 bases at V and 5 bases at J, with 17 bases between. Germline V gives CDR1 SGHDT, CDR2 YYEEEE. As for this clonotype: Its specificity is unknown.

The clonotype was recovered from a girl under 18 with multiple sclerosis. The sample consisted of blood. The chain joins TRBV5-6 to TRBJ2-2, with D maybe TRBD2 (5 bases). The chain's CDR3 is CASIRRTSQTGELFF. The DNA for the CDR3 is TGTGCCAGCATCCGGAGGACTTCCCAAACCGGGGAGCTGTTTTTT. Looking up the rest from reference TRBV5-6 and TRBJ2-2 gives the full variable domain: DAGVTQSPTHLIKTRGQQVTLRCSPKSGHDTVSWYQQALGQGPQFIFQYYEEEERQRGNFPDRFSGHQFPNYSSELNVNALLLGDSALYLCASIRRTSQTGELFFGEGSRLTVL.